This TCR beta chain derives from a study of cytomegalovirus exposure and HLA in healthy donors. The trim removed 5 bases at V and 2 bases at J, leaving 5 bases unmatched. CDR1 and CDR2 from the germline V gene are SGHTA and FQGNSA. CDR3 length equals 15 residues. The PCR employed 60 Vbeta primers together with 13 Jbeta primers. Method: immunoSEQ multiplex PCR; TCRdb's copy keeps in-frame clones and lacks some. The profile shows over 35,000 clones, around 50% of them singletons. The V gene is TRBV7-2, the J gene TRBJ2-1; 8 bases align to TRBD2. This receptor was identified in a human donor in good health. The material sequenced was PBMCs. CDR3 residues: CASSGTSGTYNEQFF. CDR3 sequence (DNA): TGTGCCAGCAGCGGTACTAGCGGCACCTACAATGAGCAGTTCTTC. The complete variable domain, with remaining parts taken from reference TRBV7-2 and TRBJ2-1, reads GAGVSQSPSNKVTEKGKDVELRCDPISGHTALYWYRQSLGQGLEFLIYFQGNSAPDKSGLPSDRFSAERTGGSVSTLTIQRTQQEDSAVYLCASSGTSGTYNEQFFGPGTRLTVL.